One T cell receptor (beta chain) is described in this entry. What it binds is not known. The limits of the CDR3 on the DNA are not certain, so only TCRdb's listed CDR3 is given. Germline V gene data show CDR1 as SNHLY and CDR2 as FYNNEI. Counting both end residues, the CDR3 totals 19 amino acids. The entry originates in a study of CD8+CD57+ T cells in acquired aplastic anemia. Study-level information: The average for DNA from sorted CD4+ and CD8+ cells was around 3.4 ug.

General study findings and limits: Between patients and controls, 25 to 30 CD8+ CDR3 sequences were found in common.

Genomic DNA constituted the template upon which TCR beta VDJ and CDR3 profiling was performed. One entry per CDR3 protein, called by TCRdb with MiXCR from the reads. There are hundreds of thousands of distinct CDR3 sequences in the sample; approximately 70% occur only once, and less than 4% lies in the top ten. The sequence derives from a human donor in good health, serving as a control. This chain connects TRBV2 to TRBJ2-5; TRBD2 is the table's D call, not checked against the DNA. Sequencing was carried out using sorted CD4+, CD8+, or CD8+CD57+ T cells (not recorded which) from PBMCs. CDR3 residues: CASSGQGLAGAEQYFGQYF.